This TCR beta chain was sequenced in a study of T cell repertoires in cytomegalovirus infection. The study's findings and limits: HLA-C-restricted CMV clonotypes gave the most frequent clonotype in two of eight donors.

The V segment lost 3 bases and the J segment 2 bases; nucleotides outside the gene matches: 15. CDR3 length: 17 residues. In germline, CDR1 is DFQATT, CDR2 SNEGSKA (reference sequence). On this clonotype: The antigen remains undetermined.

TCRdb reprocessed the reads via MiXCR and lists one record per CDR3 protein. Of more than 95,000 distinct CDR3 sequences detected, about 32% appear once; the ten largest clones hold roughly 50%. The rearrangement links TRBV20-1 to TRBJ2-7, with 8 bases fitting TRBD1. This TCR was sampled from a human donor in good health (CMV status not recorded). Some clones in this sample may be carry-over from other donors' samples. The material was CD8+ T cells from cultured PBMCs, obtained from culture after CMV antigen stimulation. CDR3 bases: TGCAGTGCTAGGACCCCGCTAGGGACAGGTGACCCCTACGAGCAGTACTTC. This codes for CSARTPLGTGDPYEQYF.